The source of this T cell receptor beta chain is a study of blood T cells in healthy people across ages. This clonotype appeared a few times. The CDR3 contains 15 residues. CDR1 and CDR2 from the germline V gene are DFQATT and SNEGSKA (reference sequence). V dropped 3 bases and J dropped 2 bases, with 15 bases sitting between them. Together with a sample-barcoded 5' primer, a J-beta primer mix was included in a second PCR lasting about 6 to 12 cycles. Unique molecular identifiers of 12 random nucleotides labeled each cDNA. Via MiXCR, TCRdb re-called the 5' RACE reads, giving one row per CDR3 protein. The sample includes approximately 780,000 distinct CDR3 sequences, around a quarter of them seen just once. These sequences were also reported in another study, on T cells of mothers and their children. From that study: Thymic selection molds TCR recombination output in much the same way for related pairs as for unrelated pairs.

The sequenced sample consisted of blood. The TCR sequence derives from a boy between 10 and 17 years old in good health. The genes are TRBV20-1 and TRBJ2-3; D ambiguous. Here the CDR3 DNA reads TGCAGTGCTAGCCGTACCCCCTCTAACACAGATACGCAGTATTTT. This sequence encodes CSASRTPSNTDTQYF.